The 29 T cell receptor beta chains below all came from one sample that was sequenced in a study of cytomegalovirus exposure and HLA in healthy donors. Vbeta (60) and Jbeta (13) primers were used in the PCR. The table came from immunoSEQ multiplex PCR; TCRdb's copy has only in-frame clones and leaves some out. This listing includes some 130,000 clones. The sample was PBMCs. These receptors were obtained from a woman between 35 and 50 years old in good health and CMV-seropositive.

The rearrangement uses TRBV28 and TRBJ2-6; D may be TRBD2 (5 bases). With 6 bases removed from V and 0 bases from J, the gap between germline ends came to 9 bases. Germline V gene data show CDR1 as MDHEN and CDR2 as SYDVKM. This CDR3 spans 15 amino acids. The CDR3 DNA reads TGTGCCAGCAGCCCACGGGACTCTGGGGCCAACGTCCTGACTTTC. Its translation: CASSPRDSGANVLTF.

The chain joins TRBV6-1 to TRBJ2-5; the D gene is possibly TRBD2 (5 bases). In germline, CDR1 is MNHNS, CDR2 SASEGT. The length of the CDR3 is 15 residues. Trimming left V 7 bases short and J 2 bases short, with 17 bases between. CDR3 sequence: CASKDLIGRQETQYF. CDR3 sequence (DNA): TGTGCCAGCAAGGACCTAATAGGGAGACAAGAGACCCAGTACTTC.

J is TRBJ2-3 and V is TRBV5-4; 14 bases are a match to TRBD2. Trimming cost V 4 bases and J 6 bases; bases outside gene matches: 7. Germline V gives CDR1 SGHNT, CDR2 YYREEE (reference sequence). The CDR3 is 16 amino acids. The CDR3 protein is CASSTGLAGVWDTQYF. For the CDR3, the DNA is TGTGCCAGCAGCACGGGACTAGCGGGAGTTTGGGATACGCAGTATTTT.

V is TRBV27 and J is TRBJ2-7; 9 bases agree with TRBD2. The V segment lost 5 bases and the J segment 4 bases; nucleotides outside the gene matches: 12. CDR3 length: 16 residues. Germline CDR1 MNHEY, CDR2 SMNVEV (reference sequence). CDR3 nucleotide sequence: TGTGCCAGCAGTCCCGGACGGGTAGCGGGAGTATACGAGCAGTACTTC. It yields the protein CASSPGRVAGVYEQYF.

The rearrangement links TRBV7-9 to TRBJ1-5; the D gene is possibly TRBD1 (5 bases). Germline V gene lookup returns CDR1 SEHNR and CDR2 FQNEAQ (reference sequence). The V end lost 3 bases, the J end lost 4 bases, and 16 bases lay between the germline ends. The CDR3 length is 16 residues. CDR3 loop: CASSFGGPGNNQPQHF. The DNA of the CDR3 is TGTGCCAGCAGCTTCGGGGGTCCCGGGAATAATCAGCCCCAGCATTTT.

J is TRBJ2-5 and V is TRBV10-3; 11 bases match TRBD1. J was trimmed by 4 bases and V by 4 bases; bases with no gene match: 5. This CDR3 has 15 residues. Germline assignment: CDR1 ENHRY and CDR2 SYGVKD. CDR3 loop: CAISGGQGERETQYF. CDR3 bases: TGTGCCATCAGTGGGGGACAGGGGGAAAGAGAGACCCAGTACTTC.

CDR3 region: CASSNPGFLTEAFF. CDR3 DNA sequence: TGTGCCAGCAGCAACCCAGGTTTTTTAACTGAAGCTTTCTTT. The V gene is TRBV7-2, the J gene TRBJ1-1; D not resolved. With 5 bases removed from V and 5 bases from J, the gap between germline ends came to 15 bases. The germline V gene has CDR1 SGHTA and CDR2 FQGNSA. This CDR3 is built from 14 residues.

The V call is TRBV28, the J call TRBJ2-5; 8 positions match TRBD2. Germline V lookup: CDR1 MDHEN, CDR2 SYDVKM. Trimming took 4 bases from V and 4 from J; bases not matched to a gene: 14. The CDR3 is made up of 17 amino acids. The CDR3 nucleotides read TGTGCCAGCAGTTCCTCCGGACTAGCAGGAGCGGGAGAGACCCAGTACTTC. It codes for CASSSSGLAGAGETQYF.

The chain employs TRBV11-3 and TRBJ2-1; tentative D call: TRBD2 (5 bases). Trimming left V 5 bases short and J 1 base short, with 9 bases between. From germline, CDR1 is SGHNT and CDR2 YENEEA. This CDR3 spans 14 amino acids. This CDR3 is CASSPGLSYNEQFF. In nucleotides, the CDR3 is TGTGCCAGCAGCCCCGGACTGTCCTACAATGAGCAGTTCTTC.

The chain couples TRBV9 to TRBJ1-1, with D possibly matching TRBD1 (6 bases). CDR1 and CDR2 from the germline V gene are SGDLS and YYNGEE. With 4 bases removed from V and 6 bases from J, the gap between germline ends came to 22 bases. The CDR3 loop spans 16 amino acids. CDR3 region: CASSSMNTAGAAEAFF. The CDR3 DNA follows: TGTGCCAGCAGCTCTATGAACACAGCAGGGGCGGCTGAAGCTTTCTTT. Full variable domain (rest looked up from reference TRBV9 and TRBJ1-1): DSGVTQTPKHLITATGQRVTLRCSPRSGDLSVYWYQQSLDQGLQFLIQYYNGEERAKGNILERFSAQQFPDLHSELNLSSLELGDSALYFCASSSMNTAGAAEAFFGQGTRLTVV.

V gene TRBV6-5 combines with J gene TRBJ1-2; no reliable D call. The germline V gene has CDR1 MNHEY and CDR2 SVGAGI. V shed 5 bases and J shed 3 bases, with 16 bases lying between them. The CDR3 totals 15 residues. Written as DNA, the CDR3 is TGTGCCAGCAGTCGAAACCCGGCAGGTGACTATGGCTACACCTTC. Protein: CASSRNPAGDYGYTF.

The V gene is TRBV6-5, the J gene TRBJ1-6, with a weak D call TRBD1 (6 bases). V was cut by 2 bases and J by 9 bases, with 14 bases left in between. CDR3 length: 15 amino acids. Germline V CDR1 and CDR2: MNHEY, SVGAGI. CDR3 sequence reads: CASSYNGEGGSPLHF. DNA of the CDR3: TGTGCCAGCAGTTACAACGGGGAAGGGGGTTCACCCCTCCACTTT.

The CDR3 sequence is CAWSQGQGRAQYF. The CDR3 coding sequence is TGTGCCTGGAGCCAGGGACAGGGGAGGGCGCAGTACTTC. The V and J genes are TRBV30 and TRBJ2-7, with 10 bases lining up with TRBD1. The V gene's germline CDR1 is GTSNPN and CDR2 SVGIG (reference sequence). The CDR3 contains 13 residues. Losses at the gene ends were 3 bases for V and 9 bases for J; bases not matched to a gene: 8.

This rearrangement joins TRBV4-1 to TRBJ2-1, with D perhaps TRBD1 (6 bases). The CDR3 runs to 13 residues. Per germline, CDR1 MGHRA and CDR2 YSYEKL. Trimming removed 2 bases at V and 9 bases at J, with 11 bases between. The CDR3 reads CASSQRGSGEQFF. The CDR3 DNA reads as TGCGCCAGCAGCCAAAGGGGGAGCGGTGAGCAGTTCTTC.

This chain connects TRBV6-5 to TRBJ1-1; possible D gene TRBD1, 6 bases. V lost 2 bases to trimming and J lost 4 bases, with 11 bases between them. The CDR3 is made up of 14 amino acids. Germline V gene lookup returns CDR1 MNHEY and CDR2 SVGAGI. The CDR3 region has the DNA TGTGCCAGCAGTTACACACAGGGTTCCACTGAAGCTTTCTTT. Translation gives CASSYTQGSTEAFF.

This chain connects TRBV6-5 to TRBJ2-2; D might be TRBD1 (5 bases). V lost 7 bases and J lost 4, with 10 bases in between. The CDR3 has 13 amino acids. CDR1 and CDR2 (germline): MNHEY, SVGAGI. In nucleotides, the CDR3 is TGTGCCAGCAACCTTAGGGGCACCGGGGAGCTGTTTTTT. Translation gives CASNLRGTGELFF.

The chain joins TRBV7-6 to TRBJ2-2; D remains unclear. The length of the CDR3 is 14 residues. Trimming removed 1 base from V and 6 bases from J, with 9 bases in between. Germline loops: CDR1 SGHVS, CDR2 FNYEAQ. CDR3 nucleotide sequence: TGTGCCAGCAGCTTAGGGGCCCGATCCGGGGAGCTGTTTTTT. It specifies CASSLGARSGELFF.

CDR3 in amino acids: CASRDGGGSYNEQFF. DNA of the CDR3: TGTGCCAGCAGAGACGGGGGGGGGTCCTACAATGAGCAGTTCTTC. V usage is TRBV7-3 and J usage is TRBJ2-1; TRBD2 matches at 8 bases. J was trimmed by 1 base and V by 6 bases; bases with no gene match: 5. Germline V gene sequence: CDR1 SGHTA, CDR2 FQGTGA. The CDR3 sequence is 15 residues long.

This chain connects TRBV5-1 to TRBJ2-1, with 8 bases identical to TRBD2. This CDR3 is 14 amino acids long. Germline CDR1 reads SGHRS; CDR2 reads YFSETQ. V lost 4 bases, J lost 9 bases, and 9 bases stayed unmatched. CDR3 DNA sequence: TGCGCCAGCAGCCTCGGGACTAGTGGGGTTGAGCAGTTCTTC. Its protein is CASSLGTSGVEQFF.

V usage is TRBV2 and J usage is TRBJ2-3, with TRBD2 matching over 11 bases. Germline trimming cut 7 bases from V and 2 bases from J; bases unmatched to any gene: 8. This CDR3 has 16 amino acids. In germline, CDR1 is SNHLY, CDR2 FYNNEI. CDR3 nucleotides: TGTGCCAGCAAGATTACTAGCGGGAGACCCACAGATACGCAGTATTTT. It specifies CASKITSGRPTDTQYF.

In the case of this clone: The sample holds other DNA sequences that translate to the same CDR3. This sequence joins TRBV5-6 and TRBJ2-3; no clear D. V was shortened by 1 base and J by 0 bases, with 3 bases between the two germline ends. Germline V gene sequence: CDR1 SGHDT, CDR2 YYEEEE. The CDR3 runs 13 residues. Here the CDR3 reads CASSLISTDTQYF. The CDR3 DNA sequence: TGTGCCAGCAGCTTGATAAGCACAGATACGCAGTATTTT. Filled out from reference TRBV5-6 and TRBJ2-3, the complete variable domain reads DAGVTQSPTHLIKTRGQQVTLRCSPKSGHDTVSWYQQALGQGPQFIFQYYEEEERQRGNFPDRFSGHQFPNYSSELNVNALLLGDSALYLCASSLISTDTQYFGPGTRLTVL.

The chain recombines TRBV6-4 with TRBJ2-2, with D unclear. The CDR3 consists of 13 residues. Looked up from germline, CDR1 is MRHNA and CDR2 is SNTAGT. The germline V and J ends were trimmed by 6 bases and 0 bases, with 5 bases remaining between them. CDR3 in DNA: TGTGCCAGCAGACTATCGAACACCGGGGAGCTGTTTTTT. It codes for CASRLSNTGELFF.

J is TRBJ1-2 and V is TRBV6-6; 7 nucleotides match TRBD1. The germline V gene has CDR1 MNHNY and CDR2 SVGAGI (reference sequence). The CDR3 runs 14 residues. V was pared by 8 bases and J by 5 bases, with 11 bases of the junction left unmatched. The CDR3: CASLQIDREYGYTF. The CDR3 nucleotides are TGTGCCAGCTTACAAATCGACAGGGAATATGGCTACACCTTC.

The V and J genes are TRBV28 and TRBJ1-2; tentatively, D is TRBD1 (6 bases). Trimming pared 2 bases from V and 4 bases from J, leaving 14 bases between. The CDR3 runs 15 residues. Germline-derived CDR1 and CDR2 are MDHEN and SYDVKM. This chain's CDR3 is CASSLVGRGGYGYTF. The CDR3 bases are TGTGCCAGCAGTTTAGTAGGCAGGGGCGGCTATGGCTACACCTTC.

V and J are TRBV28 and TRBJ1-2; TRBD1 agrees at 7 bases. With V trimmed by 11 bases and J by 8 bases, 14 bases remained unmatched. The CDR3 has 13 residues. Germline CDR1 is MDHEN and CDR2 is SYDVKM. CDR3 sequence: CASRQGNMRGYTF. CDR3 coding DNA: TGTGCCTCCCGACAGGGTAATATGCGGGGCTACACCTTC.

This rearrangement joins TRBV2 to TRBJ2-1; 12 bases align to TRBD2. Germline V lookup: CDR1 SNHLY, CDR2 FYNNEI. The CDR3 sequence is 17 residues long. The V and J ends lost 4 bases and 0 bases, in that order; junction bases with no gene match: 4. This CDR3 is CASSGTSGRSSYNEQFF. The CDR3 bases are TGTGCCAGCAGTGGAACTAGCGGGAGGAGCTCCTACAATGAGCAGTTCTTC. The whole variable domain, remainder taken from reference TRBV2 and TRBJ2-1, is EPEVTQTPSHQVTQMGQEVILRCVPISNHLYFYWYRQILGQKVEFLVSFYNNEISEKSEIFDDQFSVERPDGSNFTLKIRSTKLEDSAMYFCASSGTSGRSSYNEQFFGPGTRLTVL.

The V call is TRBV6-5, the J call TRBJ1-2; 10 nucleotides line up with TRBD1. Germline V lookup: CDR1 MNHEY, CDR2 SVGAGI. There are 14 residues in the CDR3. J gave up 7 bases and V 6 bases, and 8 bases lay outside the gene matches. In nucleotides, the CDR3 is TGTGCCAGCAGGAGAGCGGGACAGGGGTCTGGCTACACCTTC. Protein sequence: CASRRAGQGSGYTF.

Comments on this clone: Different DNA sequences within this sample yield the same CDR3. This chain links TRBV7-3 with TRBJ1-1, with D hard to call. V was shortened by 3 bases and J by 1 base, with 6 bases between the two germline ends. The CDR3 consists of 13 residues. Per the germline V gene, CDR1 is SGHTA and CDR2 is FQGTGA. Here the CDR3 reads CASSLEGNTEAFF. The DNA of the CDR3 is TGTGCCAGCAGCTTGGAGGGGAACACTGAAGCTTTCTTT.

The chain combines TRBV10-1 with TRBJ2-2; D is unresolved. Germline lookup yields CDR1 WNHNN and CDR2 SYGVQD (reference sequence). This CDR3 has 13 amino acids. The V gene lost 0 bases and the J gene lost 6 bases, with 5 bases spanning the gap. CDR3 protein: CASSESVAGELFF. For the CDR3, the DNA is TGCGCCAGCAGTGAGTCAGTAGCCGGGGAGCTGTTTTTT.